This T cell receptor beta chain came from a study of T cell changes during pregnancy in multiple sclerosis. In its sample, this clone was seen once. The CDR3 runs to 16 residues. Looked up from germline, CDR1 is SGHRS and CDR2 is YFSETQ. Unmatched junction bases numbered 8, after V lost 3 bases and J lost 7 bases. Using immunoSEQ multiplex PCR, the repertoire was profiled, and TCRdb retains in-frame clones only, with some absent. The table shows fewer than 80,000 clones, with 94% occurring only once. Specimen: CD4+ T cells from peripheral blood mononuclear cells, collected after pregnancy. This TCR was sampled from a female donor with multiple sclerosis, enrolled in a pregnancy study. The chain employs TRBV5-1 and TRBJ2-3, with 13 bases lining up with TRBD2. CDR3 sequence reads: CASSSGLAGPYHTQYF. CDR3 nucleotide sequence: TGCGCCAGCAGCTCGGGACTAGCGGGGCCTTATCATACGCAGTATTTT. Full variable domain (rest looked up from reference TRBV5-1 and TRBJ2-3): KAGVTQTPRYLIKTRGQQVTLSCSPISGHRSVSWYQQTPGQGLQFLFEYFSETQRNKGNFPGRFSGRQFSNSRSEMNVSTLELGDSALYLCASSSGLAGPYHTQYFGPGTRLTVL.